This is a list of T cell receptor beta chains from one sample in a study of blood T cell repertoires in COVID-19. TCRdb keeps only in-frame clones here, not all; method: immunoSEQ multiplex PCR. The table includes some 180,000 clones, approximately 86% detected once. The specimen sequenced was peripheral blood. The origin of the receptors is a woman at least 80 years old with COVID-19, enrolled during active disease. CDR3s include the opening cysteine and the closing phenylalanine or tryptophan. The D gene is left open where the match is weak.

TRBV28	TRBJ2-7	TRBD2	TGTGCCACCGAGACTAGCGGGAGCTACGAGCAGTACTTC	CATETSGSYEQYF
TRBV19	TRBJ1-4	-	TGTGCCAGTAGTATGGTGGGCGTAAATGAAAAACTGTTTTTT	CASSMVGVNEKLFF
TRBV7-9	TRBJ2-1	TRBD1	TGTGCCAGCAGCTTAAGGGACAGGTTCCATGAGCAGTTCTTC	CASSLRDRFHEQFF
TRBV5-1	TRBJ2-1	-	TGCGCCAGCAGCCCCGGGGACTCCTACAATGAGCAGTTCTTC	CASSPGDSYNEQFF
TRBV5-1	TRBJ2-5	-	TGCGCCAGCAGCTTGTTGTCTCCCCAACAGGGTCGGGGAGAGACCCAGTACTTC	CASSLLSPQQGRGETQYF
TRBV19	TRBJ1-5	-	TGTGCCAGTAGTGGGGCGGGGGGCAATCAGCCCCAGCATTTT	CASSGAGGNQPQHF
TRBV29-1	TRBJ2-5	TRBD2	TGCAGCGTTGGGGGGAGGACTAGCGGTACAGGGCCCCAGTACTTC	CSVGGRTSGTGPQYF
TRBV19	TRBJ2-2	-	TGTGCCAGTAGGAAGTGGGTTGGAGGGGGCCCCGACACCGGGGAGCTGTTTTTT	CASRKWVGGGPDTGELFF
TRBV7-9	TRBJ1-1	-	TGTGCCAGCAGTCGGGCACACGCAGGGTTTACCGCTTTCTTT	CASSRAHAGFTAFF
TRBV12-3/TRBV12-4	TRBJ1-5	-	TGTGCCAGCGGTAAACAGGGAGATCAGCCCCAGCATTTT	CASGKQGDQPQHF